Included here is one T cell receptor beta chain sequence, with context. This receptor's antigen is unknown. Qualities for individual bases were not recorded, and no much larger clone is one base off. This sample is part of a study of cytomegalovirus exposure and HLA in healthy donors (dated by TCRdb to about 2017). Study-wide context: A later analysis indicated that the 120 or so validation repertoires were generated on the platform also employed for the 700 or so repertoires of the first cohort. The study aimed to test whether signatures of past pathogen exposure could be identified by cataloging public T cell receptors. In addition to the first cohort of around 670 subjects, a separate validation cohort of approximately 110 different subjects was used. To predict cytomegalovirus infection status, the study brought together high-throughput TCR immunosequencing, statistical association of individual TCRs with disease status, and machine learning. Broader findings and caveats from the paper: Most TCR sequences were seen in very few donors, while some public TCRs were found in many individuals. A total of 164 TCR beta chains were listed by the study as associated with cytomegalovirus. According to the authors, the approach could potentially be generalized to other disease states and immunological phenotypes. Subsequent analysis determined that TCRs grouped into clusters in the first cohort also showed a tendency toward co-occurrence across the 130 or so validation repertoires, and 94% of cluster scores exceeded 0. A few of the identified cytomegalovirus-associated TCR beta chains were confirmed in vitro to be specific for cytomegalovirus antigens. Cytomegalovirus status was reported to be diagnosed by the classifier with high specificity and sensitivity in both the original and validation cohorts. A later analysis had no HLA typing for the validation cohort, so co-occurrence there was scored across all 130 or so repertoires.

The donors belonged to the validation cohort of over a hundred subjects, which was separate from the approximately 700-subject first cohort. Reading from cysteine to valine, the CDR3 counts 16 amino acids. The DNA shown is the 48-base CDR3, in frame from base 1. Deletion took 5 bases off V and 0 bases off J, with a span of 17 bases between the germline ends. As encoded in the germline V gene, CDR1 is LGHNT while CDR2 is FRNRAP. Library creation used the immunoSEQ multiplex PCR assay. Per the original workflow: A statistical classification framework was developed to diagnose cytomegalovirus status using the catalog of TCR beta chain sequences. The immuneACCESS repertoire file appears here via TCRdb, limited to in-frame rearrangements. These files lack a portion of the clones; in checked studies, under half of the deficit traces to unresolved V genes, and the cause of the others is not known. That table is the source of V, J and clone size, and D and trimming were worked out from the DNA. The sample profile shows 250,000 to 300,000 clones; nearly 90% of them were found once. In total, the top ten clones hold 0.3% to 0.4% of the sample.

The chain is encoded by TRBV12-5 joined to TRBJ2-7; D gene: possibly TRBD2, on 6 matching bases. This TCR was sampled from a young woman in good health and CMV-seronegative. Sequencing used PBMCs. CDR3 protein: CASGPPVEGPSYEQYV. The DNA sequence is as follows: TGTGCTAGTGGTCCCCCTGTGGAGGGCCCCTCCTACGAGCAGTACGTC.